What follows are 27 T cell receptor beta chains derived from one specimen sequenced in a study of circulating and synovial CD4+ cells in juvenile arthritis. Using immunoSEQ multiplex PCR, the repertoire was profiled, and TCRdb retains in-frame clones only, with some absent. Altogether about 32,000 clones are present, more than 90% being singletons, with the ten largest covering approximately 0.68%. Input material: CD4+ T cells from blood. The receptors stem from a human donor with juvenile idiopathic arthritis.

This chain links TRBV2 with TRBJ2-5, with 10 bases that match TRBD1. J gave up 5 bases and V 4 bases, and 4 bases lay outside the gene matches. CDR1 SNHLY and CDR2 FYNNEI come from the germline V gene. The CDR3 length is 14 residues. CDR3 in DNA: TGTGCCAGCAGTGGGGACAGGGGTCCGGAGACCCAGTACTTC. It specifies CASSGDRGPETQYF.

The chain carries TRBV15 and TRBJ2-7, with 15 bases aligning to TRBD2. With 1 base clipped from V and 4 bases from J, the junction kept 11 bases outside the gene matches. Looked up from germline, CDR1 is LNHNV and CDR2 is YYDKDF (reference sequence). The CDR3 loop spans 19 amino acids. The CDR3 protein is CATSRGRTSGGAKLYEQYF. As DNA, the CDR3 is TGTGCCACCAGCAGAGGCCGGACTAGCGGGGGGGCCAAGCTTTACGAGCAGTACTTC.

J is TRBJ2-1 and V is TRBV2; the match to TRBD1 covers 9 bases. This CDR3 spans 15 amino acids. V lost 6 bases and J lost 2; bases outside the gene matches: 5. The germline CDR1 and CDR2 sequences are SNHLY and FYNNEI. The CDR3 loop is CASRGGQGAYNEQFF. DNA for the CDR3: TGTGCCAGCAGAGGGGGACAGGGAGCCTACAATGAGCAGTTCTTC.

This clone came up once. The CDR3 here is CAISESTGARETQYF. CDR3 DNA: TGTGCCATCAGTGAATCGACAGGGGCAAGGGAGACCCAGTACTTC. The chain is built from TRBV10-3 and TRBJ2-5; TRBD1 matches 8 bases. CDR3 length equals 15 residues. Germline assignment: CDR1 ENHRY and CDR2 SYGVKD. V trimming: 3 bases; J trimming: 5 bases; junction bases outside the gene matches: 8.

The chain uses TRBV5-4 and TRBJ1-6; the match to TRBD1 covers 9 bases. V dropped 4 bases and J dropped 10; count of bases not matched to a gene: 9. The CDR3 covers 15 residues. Germline-derived CDR1 and CDR2 are SGHNT and YYREEE (reference sequence). The CDR3 region is CASSIRQGGWSPLHF. In nucleotides, the CDR3 is TGTGCCAGCAGCATAAGACAGGGGGGTTGGTCACCCCTCCACTTT.

The chain carries TRBV19 and TRBJ1-1; tentative D call: TRBD1 (5 bases). The CDR3 covers 16 residues. Germline-derived CDR1 and CDR2 are LNHDA and SQIVND (reference sequence). V lost 1 base to trimming and J lost 1 base, with 13 bases between them. CDR3 sequence reads: CASSIVKGQANTEAFF. The DNA of the CDR3 is TGTGCCAGTAGTATAGTTAAGGGGCAGGCGAACACTGAAGCTTTCTTT.

The CDR3 spells CASSPGASGANVLTF. The CDR3 bases are TGTGCCAGTAGTCCCGGTGCCTCTGGGGCCAACGTCCTGACTTTC. V gene TRBV19 combines with J gene TRBJ2-6; D is ambiguous. The V and J ends lost 5 bases and 0 bases respectively, with 8 bases between them. The CDR3 has 15 residues. The germline CDR1 and CDR2 sequences are LNHDA and SQIVND (reference sequence).

Remarks on this clone: One junction end disagrees with the germline gene, perhaps due to a read error. This rearrangement joins TRBV7-7 to TRBJ2-7; TRBD1 agrees at 10 bases. Germline V gene data show CDR1 as SSHAT and CDR2 as FNYEAQ (reference sequence). This CDR3 has 15 amino acids. CDR3 loop: CASSLVGTGAYEQYF. The CDR3 DNA sequence: TGTGCTAGCAGCTTAGTAGGGACAGGGGCCTACGAGCAGTACTTC.

The genes are TRBV5-4 and TRBJ1-2, with D possibly TRBD1 on 5 matching bases. The germline V and J ends were trimmed by 4 bases and 10 bases, with 23 bases remaining between them. The germline V gene has CDR1 SGHNT and CDR2 YYREEE (reference sequence). The CDR3 is made up of 15 amino acids. Here the CDR3 DNA reads TGTGCCAGCAGCACCGCGGGACTTGATGGGCTATACTACACCTTC. It encodes CASSTAGLDGLYYTF.

V and J are TRBV11-2 and TRBJ2-4; D uncertain. This CDR3 is 14 amino acids long. V was pared by 5 bases and J by 0 bases, with 8 bases between. CDR1 SGHAT and CDR2 FQNNGV come from the germline V gene. CDR3 DNA: TGTGCCAGCAGCAACAGCAAAGCCAAAAACATTCAGTACTTC. Its protein is CASSNSKAKNIQYF.

The sample holds one count of this clone. This rearrangement joins TRBV20-1 to TRBJ2-7; D not certain. V shed 3 bases and J shed 7 bases, with 10 bases lying between them. There are 11 residues in the CDR3. Germline values: CDR1 DFQATT, CDR2 SNEGSKA (reference sequence). DNA of the CDR3: TGCAGTGCTAGGTCCCACGAGGAGCAGTACTTC. Translated, it gives CSARSHEEQYF.

The chain combines TRBV27 with TRBJ1-5; D not certain. The V end lost 2 bases, the J end lost 5 bases, and 10 bases lay between the germline ends. CDR1 and CDR2 from the germline V gene are MNHEY and SMNVEV (reference sequence). This CDR3 is built from 14 residues. DNA for the CDR3: TGTGCCAGCAGTTTAGGAGGGTGGGATCAGCCCCAGCATTTT. Encoded protein: CASSLGGWDQPQHF.

The rearrangement uses TRBV7-2 and TRBJ2-1, with 12 bases that match TRBD2. CDR3 length equals 14 residues. Germline V gene sequence: CDR1 SGHTA, CDR2 FQGNSA. The V gene end was trimmed by 3 bases and the J gene end by 14 bases; junction bases not matched to a gene: 8. Here the CDR3 DNA reads TGTGCCAGCAGCTTTAAGCTAGCGGGAGGGCCAGAGTTCTTC. It encodes CASSFKLAGGPEFF. The full variable domain, completed using reference TRBV7-2 and TRBJ2-1, is GAGVSQSPSNKVTEKGKDVELRCDPISGHTALYWYRQSLGQGLEFLIYFQGNSAPDKSGLPSDRFSAERTGGSVSTLTIQRTQQEDSAVYLCASSFKLAGGPEFFGPGTRLTVL.

The rearrangement joins TRBV10-1 to TRBJ2-2; D is uncertain. The V gene's germline CDR1 is WNHNN and CDR2 SYGVQD (reference sequence). Trimming pared 7 bases from V and 10 bases from J, leaving 16 bases between. The CDR3 runs to 13 residues. The CDR3 DNA sequence: TGCGCCAGCAAAATCAGGCACACGTTGGAGCTGTTTTTT. Its protein product is CASKIRHTLELFF.

The rearrangement uses TRBV7-2 and TRBJ1-3, with D possibly being TRBD1 (5 bases). This CDR3 has 17 residues. Germline V gives CDR1 SGHTA, CDR2 FQGNSA. V dropped 4 bases and J dropped 2 bases, with 18 bases sitting between them. In DNA, the CDR3 is TGTGCCAGCAGCTCAGTGGGACTCTCAGGAGCTGGAAACACCATATATTTT. Its translation: CASSSVGLSGAGNTIYF.

This chain connects TRBV29-1 to TRBJ2-3; 12 bases agree with TRBD2. Germline V gene sequence: CDR1 SQVTM, CDR2 ANQGSEA. The trim removed 1 base at V and 4 bases at J, leaving 6 bases unmatched. The CDR3 extends over 16 amino acids. CDR3 DNA sequence: TGCAGCGTTGAAGCCCCTAGCGGGAGGGCCTCAGATACGCAGTATTTT. It is translated as CSVEAPSGRASDTQYF.

The V call is TRBV5-1, the J call TRBJ2-7; TRBD2 is a possible D gene (6 bases). The V end lost 4 bases, the J end lost 4 bases, and 12 bases lay between the germline ends. The CDR3 spans 13 residues. In germline, CDR1 is SGHRS, CDR2 YFSETQ. For the CDR3, the DNA is TGCGCCAGCAGCCTCGAGGCGGGATACGAGCAGTACTTC. This gives the protein CASSLEAGYEQYF.

The chain is built from TRBV5-4 and TRBJ2-3; D call uncertain. V lost 2 bases and J 0 bases, leaving 4 bases between the germline ends. Germline CDR1 reads SGHNT; CDR2 reads YYREEE (reference sequence). This CDR3 is 13 amino acids long. The CDR3 reads CASSLSSTDTQYF. For the CDR3, the DNA is TGTGCCAGCAGCTTATCGAGCACAGATACGCAGTATTTT.

The genes are TRBV6-5 and TRBJ2-7; 7 bases agree with TRBD2. Trimming cost V 2 bases and J 6 bases; bases outside gene matches: 4. Per the germline V gene, CDR1 is MNHEY and CDR2 is SVGAGI. This CDR3 has 13 amino acids. The CDR3: CASSYGRAGEQYF. The CDR3 DNA follows: TGTGCCAGCAGTTACGGGAGGGCCGGCGAGCAGTACTTC.

In its sample, this clone was seen once. V and J are TRBV5-4 and TRBJ2-3; D is unclear. V was shortened by 1 base and J by 0 bases, with 12 bases between the two germline ends. CDR1 and CDR2 from the germline V gene are SGHNT and YYREEE (reference sequence). This CDR3 has 16 amino acids. The DNA of the CDR3 is TGTGCCAGCAGCTTGATTGGCAGTTTTAGCACAGATACGCAGTATTTT. Amino acids: CASSLIGSFSTDTQYF.

The rearrangement links TRBV7-3 to TRBJ1-1; D is possibly TRBD1 (6 bases). This CDR3 is built from 14 residues. The germline V and J ends were trimmed by 7 bases and 5 bases, with 17 bases remaining between them. Germline V gene sequence: CDR1 SGHTA, CDR2 FQGTGA. CDR3 loop: CASKRAEGGTEAFF. In nucleotides, the CDR3 is TGTGCCAGCAAACGGGCGGAGGGGGGGACTGAAGCTTTCTTT.

This clone was counted once. The rearrangement uses TRBV2 and TRBJ1-4; TRBD1 matches 10 bases. This CDR3 comprises 14 residues. Looked up from germline, CDR1 is SNHLY and CDR2 is FYNNEI. V shed 6 bases and J 8 bases; nucleotides not matched to a gene: 6. CDR3 loop: CASRTGGATEKLFF. The CDR3 nucleotides read TGTGCCAGCAGGACAGGGGGCGCGACGGAAAAACTGTTTTTT.

This clone was counted a few times. The chain uses TRBV6-5 and TRBJ1-3; 7 nucleotides align to TRBD1. The CDR3 consists of 14 residues. Per the germline V gene, CDR1 is MNHEY and CDR2 is SVGAGI. J gave up 4 bases and V 2 bases, and 2 bases lay outside the gene matches. CDR3 sequence reads: CASSYRGLGNTIYF. The CDR3 coding sequence is TGTGCCAGCAGTTACAGGGGGCTGGGAAACACCATATATTTT.

The chain links TRBV29-1 to TRBJ2-3, with 7 bases lining up with TRBD2. The CDR3 has 12 residues. V shed 7 bases and J 3 bases; nucleotides not matched to a gene: 4. Germline V lookup: CDR1 SQVTM, CDR2 ANQGSEA. CDR3 protein: CSGWEGTDTQYF. In DNA form, the CDR3 reads TGCAGCGGCTGGGAGGGGACAGATACGCAGTATTTT.

This chain connects TRBV5-1 to TRBJ1-4; possibly TRBD1 for D (6 bases). Germline-derived CDR1 and CDR2 are SGHRS and YFSETQ. Trimming removed 4 bases from V and 1 base from J, with 17 bases in between. The CDR3 extends over 17 amino acids. CDR3 bases: TGCGCCAGCAGCCCGTTCCCCCCAGGGGTAACTAATGAAAAACTGTTTTTT. The encoded protein is CASSPFPPGVTNEKLFF. Filled out from reference TRBV5-1 and TRBJ1-4, the complete variable domain reads KAGVTQTPRYLIKTRGQQVTLSCSPISGHRSVSWYQQTPGQGLQFLFEYFSETQRNKGNFPGRFSGRQFSNSRSEMNVSTLELGDSALYLCASSPFPPGVTNEKLFFGSGTQLSVL.

The V gene is TRBV19, the J gene TRBJ2-7, with TRBD1 matching 12 bases. Germline trimming cut 4 bases from V and 4 bases from J; bases unmatched to any gene: 14. This CDR3 contains 18 residues. CDR1 LNHDA and CDR2 SQIVND come from the germline V gene (reference sequence). CDR3: CASSKAPGQGARKYEQYF. CDR3 DNA: TGTGCCAGTAGTAAAGCCCCGGGACAGGGGGCTAGGAAGTACGAGCAGTACTTC.

The chain combines TRBV9 with TRBJ2-3; possibly TRBD2 for D (7 bases). Per germline, CDR1 SGDLS and CDR2 YYNGEE. The V end was cut by 3 bases, the J end by 6 bases, with 11 bases between. This CDR3 has 13 amino acids. The CDR3 loop reads CASSEGGVDTQYF. The CDR3 DNA sequence: TGTGCCAGCAGCGAGGGGGGGGTCGATACGCAGTATTTT.